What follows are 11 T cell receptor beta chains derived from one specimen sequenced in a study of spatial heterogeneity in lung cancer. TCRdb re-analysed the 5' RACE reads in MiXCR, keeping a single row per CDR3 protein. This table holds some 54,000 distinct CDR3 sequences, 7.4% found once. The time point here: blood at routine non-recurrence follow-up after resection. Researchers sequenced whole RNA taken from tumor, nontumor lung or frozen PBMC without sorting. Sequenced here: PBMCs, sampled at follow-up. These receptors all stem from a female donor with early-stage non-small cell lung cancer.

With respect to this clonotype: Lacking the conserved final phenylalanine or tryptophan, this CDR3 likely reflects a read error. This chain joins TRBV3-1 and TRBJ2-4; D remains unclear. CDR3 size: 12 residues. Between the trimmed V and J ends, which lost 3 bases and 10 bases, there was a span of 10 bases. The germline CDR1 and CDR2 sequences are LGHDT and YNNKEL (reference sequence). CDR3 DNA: TGTGCCAGCAGCCATAAGATTGGGATTCAGTACTAC. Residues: CASSHKIGIQYY.

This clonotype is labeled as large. The CDR3 nucleotides are TGTGCCACCAGTGAGATAGAGCCGGGATCAAGGCAGTATTTT. It translates to CATSEIEPGSRQYF. This chain connects TRBV24-1 to TRBJ2-3; D may be TRBD2 (5 bases). Germline CDR1 is KGHDR and CDR2 is SFDVKD. Trimming removed 4 bases from V and 11 bases from J, with 18 bases in between. The CDR3 has 14 residues.

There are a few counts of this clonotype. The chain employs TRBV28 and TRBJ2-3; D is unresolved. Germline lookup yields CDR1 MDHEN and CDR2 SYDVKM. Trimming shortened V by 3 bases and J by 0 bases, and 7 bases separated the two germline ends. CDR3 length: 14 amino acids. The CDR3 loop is CASSLTASTDTQYF. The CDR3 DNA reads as TGTGCCAGCAGTTTGACGGCAAGCACAGATACGCAGTATTTT.

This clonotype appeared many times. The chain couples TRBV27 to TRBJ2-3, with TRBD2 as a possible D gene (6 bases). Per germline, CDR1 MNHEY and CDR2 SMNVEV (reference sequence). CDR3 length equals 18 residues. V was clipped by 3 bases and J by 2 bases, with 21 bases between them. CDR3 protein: CASSFNLPLGLSTDTQYF. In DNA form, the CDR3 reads TGTGCCAGCAGTTTCAATTTACCCCTGGGACTTTCCACAGATACGCAGTATTTT.

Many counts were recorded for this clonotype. The CDR3 here is CASSLSTLAGGRETQYF. CDR3 DNA: TGTGCCAGCAGCTTAAGTACTCTAGCGGGGGGCCGAGAGACCCAGTACTTC. The rearrangement links TRBV3-1 to TRBJ2-5; 11 bases line up with TRBD2. V was pared by 5 bases and J by 4 bases, with 12 bases of the junction left unmatched. The CDR3 is 17 residues long. Germline-derived CDR1 and CDR2 are LGHDT and YNNKEL (reference sequence).

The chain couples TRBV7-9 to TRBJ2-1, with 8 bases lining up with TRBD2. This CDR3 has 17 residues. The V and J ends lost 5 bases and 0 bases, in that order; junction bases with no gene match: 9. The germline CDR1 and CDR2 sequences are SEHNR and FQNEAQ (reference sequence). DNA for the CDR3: TGTGCCAGCAGCCCCCGTCGAGCGGGGGACTCCTACAATGAGCAGTTCTTC. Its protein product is CASSPRRAGDSYNEQFF.

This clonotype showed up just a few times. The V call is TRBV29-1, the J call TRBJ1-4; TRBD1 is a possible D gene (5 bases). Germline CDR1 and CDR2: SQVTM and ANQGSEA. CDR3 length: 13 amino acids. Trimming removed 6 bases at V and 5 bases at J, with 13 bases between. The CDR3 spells CSVRGSGNEKLFF. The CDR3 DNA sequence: TGCAGCGTAAGGGGATCGGGAAATGAAAAACTGTTTTTT.

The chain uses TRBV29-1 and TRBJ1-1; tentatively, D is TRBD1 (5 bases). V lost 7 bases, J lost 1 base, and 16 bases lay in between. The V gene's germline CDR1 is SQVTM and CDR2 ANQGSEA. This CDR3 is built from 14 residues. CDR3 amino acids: CSGTNRQSNTEAFF. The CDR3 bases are TGCAGCGGGACGAACAGGCAGTCGAACACTGAAGCTTTCTTT.

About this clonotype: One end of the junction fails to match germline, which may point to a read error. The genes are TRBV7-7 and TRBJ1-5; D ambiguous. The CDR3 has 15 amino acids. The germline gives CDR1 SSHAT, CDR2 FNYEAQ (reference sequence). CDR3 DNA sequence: TGTGCTAGCAGCTCTGTGGAGGGCCCCAGGCAGCCCCAGCATTTT. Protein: CASSSVEGPRQPQHF.

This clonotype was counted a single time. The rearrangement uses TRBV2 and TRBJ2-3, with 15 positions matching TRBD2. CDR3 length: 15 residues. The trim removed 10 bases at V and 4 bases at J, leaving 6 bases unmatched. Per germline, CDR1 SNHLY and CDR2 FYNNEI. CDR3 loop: CAILRTSGGADTQYF. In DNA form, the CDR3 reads TGTGCCATCTTGAGGACTAGCGGGGGGGCAGATACGCAGTATTTT. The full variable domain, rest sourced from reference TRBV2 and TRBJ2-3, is EPEVTQTPSHQVTQMGQEVILRCVPISNHLYFYWYRQILGQKVEFLVSFYNNEISEKSEIFDDQFSVERPDGSNFTLKIRSTKLEDSAMYFCAILRTSGGADTQYFGPGTRLTVL.

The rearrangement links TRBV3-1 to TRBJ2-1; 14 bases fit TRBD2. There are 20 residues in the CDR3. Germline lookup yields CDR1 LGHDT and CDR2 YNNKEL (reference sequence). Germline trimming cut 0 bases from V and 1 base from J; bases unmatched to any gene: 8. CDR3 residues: CASSQEALGLAGGSYNEQFF. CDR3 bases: TGTGCCAGCAGCCAAGAAGCGCTCGGACTAGCGGGGGGATCCTACAATGAGCAGTTCTTC.